The rows below give T cell receptor beta chains drawn from one sample of a study of blood T cells in healthy people across ages. TCRdb reprocessed the 5' RACE reads via MiXCR and lists one record per CDR3 protein. The repertoire holds some 1.5 million distinct CDR3 sequences, 28% seen once, with more than 6% in the top ten. Sequencing was performed on blood. All receptors come from a young woman in good health. Each CDR3 is given with its conserved first and last residue. D genes are given only for firm matches. Clone sizes are given selectively: once, few, many, or a class where the clone is expanded.

J gene: TRBJ2-1
CDR3 length: 12
V gene: TRBV27
clone size: few
D gene: TRBD1
CDR3 protein: CASRDSLNEQFF
CDR3 DNA: TGTGCCAGCCGGGACAGCTTGAATGAGCAGTTCTTC

J gene: TRBJ2-5
CDR3 length: 16
V gene: TRBV28
clone size: -
D gene: TRBD1
CDR3 protein: CASSLVYRGSQETQYF
CDR3 DNA: TGTGCCAGCAGTTTAGTCTACAGGGGGAGCCAAGAGACCCAGTACTTC

J gene: TRBJ2-5
CDR3 length: 14
V gene: TRBV20-1
clone size: few
D gene: TRBD1
CDR3 protein: CSARNPGGKETQYF
CDR3 DNA: TGCAGTGCTAGAAATCCAGGGGGCAAAGAGACCCAGTACTTC

J gene: TRBJ2-7
CDR3 length: 15
V gene: TRBV18
clone size: -
D gene: TRBD1
CDR3 protein: CASSLGTGSPYEQYF
CDR3 DNA: TGTGCCAGCTCACTCGGGACAGGGAGCCCCTACGAGCAGTACTTC

J gene: TRBJ2-7
CDR3 length: 14
V gene: TRBV12-3/TRBV12-4
clone size: -
D gene: TRBD2
CDR3 protein: CAGSQQSGINEQYF
CDR3 DNA: TGTGCCGGCAGTCAACAGAGCGGGATTAACGAGCAGTACTTC

J gene: TRBJ2-1
CDR3 length: 14
V gene: TRBV7-9
clone size: many
D gene: -
CDR3 protein: CASRLGASSVPRFF
CDR3 DNA: TGTGCCAGCCGCTTAGGTGCGTCTTCGGTACCCCGGTTCTTC

J gene: TRBJ2-5
CDR3 length: 15
V gene: TRBV10-3
clone size: many
D gene: -
CDR3 protein: CAISESGGYQETQYF
CDR3 DNA: TGTGCCATCAGTGAGTCTGGCGGTTACCAAGAGACCCAGTACTTC

J gene: TRBJ2-5
CDR3 length: 12
V gene: TRBV7-9
clone size: few
D gene: -
CDR3 protein: CACGGQGETQYF
CDR3 DNA: TGTGCCTGCGGTGGGCAGGGGGAGACCCAGTACTTC

J gene: TRBJ1-1
CDR3 length: 13
V gene: TRBV29-1
clone size: -
D gene: -
CDR3 protein: CSVGRGLNTEAFF
CDR3 DNA: TGCAGCGTAGGCAGGGGCTTGAACACTGAAGCTTTCTTT

J gene: TRBJ1-1
CDR3 length: 13
V gene: TRBV5-1
clone size: -
D gene: -
CDR3 protein: CASGLAFGLGAFF
CDR3 DNA: TGCGCCAGCGGCTTGGCCTTCGGGTTGGGAGCTTTCTTT

J gene: TRBJ2-7
CDR3 length: 15
V gene: TRBV29-1
clone size: few
D gene: TRBD1
CDR3 protein: CCVVQDRRLDYEQYF
CDR3 DNA: TGCTGCGTCGTACAGGACAGGCGGCTTGACTACGAGCAGTACTTC

J gene: TRBJ1-1
CDR3 length: 19
V gene: TRBV10-3
clone size: -
D gene: -
CDR3 protein: CAISEWKSLVGKGNTEAFF
CDR3 DNA: TGTGCCATCAGTGAGTGGAAGTCATTGGTAGGGAAGGGGAACACTGAAGCTTTCTTT

J gene: TRBJ2-5
CDR3 length: 13
V gene: TRBV6-2/TRBV6-3
clone size: -
D gene: TRBD2
CDR3 protein: CASRPAGLETQYF
CDR3 DNA: TGTGCCAGCAGGCCAGCGGGACTCGAGACCCAGTACTTC

J gene: TRBJ2-5
CDR3 length: 13
V gene: TRBV6-5
clone size: -
D gene: TRBD1
CDR3 protein: CASSRTGKEAQYF
CDR3 DNA: TGTGCCAGCAGCCGGACAGGGAAGGAGGCCCAGTACTTC

J gene: TRBJ2-7
CDR3 length: 11
V gene: TRBV29-1
clone size: many
D gene: -
CDR3 protein: CSVDGDHEQYF
CDR3 DNA: TGCAGCGTTGACGGGGACCACGAGCAGTACTTC

J gene: TRBJ2-5
CDR3 length: 15
V gene: TRBV3-1
clone size: -
D gene: -
CDR3 protein: CASSPAPTSPETQYF
CDR3 DNA: TGTGCCAGCAGCCCAGCCCCAACTAGTCCGGAGACCCAGTACTTC

J gene: TRBJ2-5
CDR3 length: 16
V gene: TRBV19
clone size: -
D gene: TRBD2
CDR3 protein: CASSAALAGVQETQYF
CDR3 DNA: TGTGCCAGTAGTGCAGCGCTAGCGGGGGTTCAAGAGACCCAGTACTTC

J gene: TRBJ2-3
CDR3 length: 14
V gene: TRBV4-1
clone size: -
D gene: -
CDR3 protein: CASREADSTDTQYF
CDR3 DNA: TGCGCCAGCAGGGAAGCAGATTCCACAGATACGCAGTATTTT

J gene: TRBJ2-3
CDR3 length: 15
V gene: TRBV27
clone size: once
D gene: TRBD1
CDR3 protein: CASRDRGRLPDTQYF
CDR3 DNA: TGTGCCAGCAGGGACAGGGGGCGTTTACCTGATACGCAGTATTTT

J gene: TRBJ1-1
CDR3 length: 14
V gene: TRBV4-2
clone size: few
D gene: -
CDR3 protein: CASSQGDANTEAFF
CDR3 DNA: TGTGCCAGCAGCCAAGGAGATGCGAACACTGAAGCTTTCTTT